This record concerns one TCR beta chain sequence. Its specificity is unknown. This sample was taken from a study of T cell responses to AZD1222 COVID-19 vaccine. Study information: Recipients boosted at about 4 weeks or about 12 weeks are pooled. Regarding the study as a whole: Just 5 to 7 AZD1222 recipients tested seropositive at baseline. Rises in breadth and depth of Spike-specific TCRs came after two AZD1222 doses. It was only after the peak T cell response that any repertoires were sampled.

Trimming removed 3 bases from V and 5 bases from J, with 10 bases in between. The CDR3 extends over 12 amino acids. Looked up from germline, CDR1 is GTSNPN and CDR2 is SVGIG (reference sequence). TCRdb's copy holds only in-frame clones and misses some; the assay was immunoSEQ multiplex PCR. The sample has about 130,000 clones, 70% to 90% seen once. The sequence was obtained from an adult in good health. The input for sequencing was peripheral blood, taken on day 0 of AZD1222 vaccination. J is TRBJ1-1 and V is TRBV30; D gene ambiguous. CDR3 nucleotide sequence: TGTGCCTGGAGGGGGAAGGGAACTGAAGCTTTCTTT. As protein: CAWRGKGTEAFF.